The clone carrying this T cell receptor beta chain occurred once. These data belong to a study of blood T cell repertoires in COVID-19. Study context: Material from acute and convalescent COVID-19 was sourced from the United States, Italy and Spain. T cells, B-cell-depleted T cells, or PBMCs provided the cDNA or gDNA that served as material.

Patients from Seattle were sampled longitudinally, starting during active infection. The CDR3 consists of 15 residues. Trimming took 3 bases from V and 5 from J; bases not matched to a gene: 9. CDR1 MDHEN and CDR2 SYDVKM come from the germline V gene. In the original analysis: Reference gene primers were amplified, and this amplification served to estimate nucleated cell counts. TCRdb's copy holds only in-frame clones and misses some; the assay was immunoSEQ multiplex PCR. D and trimming come from the DNA, and the V and J calls and clone size come from that table. The table records about 440,000 clones, about 91% of them present only once.

Sequencing was done on a sample of peripheral blood. The receptor was isolated from a woman in her forties or fifties with COVID-19, enrolled during active disease. The chain employs TRBV28 and TRBJ1-1, with TRBD1 matching 7 bases. DNA for the CDR3: TGTGCCAGCAGTTTTCCGCCGGGACAGAGGACTGAAGCTTTCTTT. Its translation is CASSFPPGQRTEAFF.